The source of this T cell receptor (beta chain) is a study of blood T cell repertoires in COVID-19. Study as a whole: Whether acute or convalescent, the COVID-19 samples came from the United States, Italy and Spain.

The CDR3 runs 15 residues. Trimming took 4 bases from V and 1 from J, leaving 13 bases between them. Germline values: CDR1 MRHNA, CDR2 SNTAGT. Cohort allocation depended upon clinical history that participants reported. Among Cohort 3 donors, those recovered had two negative PCRs, clearance, or symptom resolution. How the authors handled the data: Estimation of nucleated cell counts relied on the amplification of reference gene primers. TCRdb keeps only in-frame clones here, not all; method: immunoSEQ multiplex PCR. The V and J calls and clone size are taken from that table; D and trimming were inferred from the DNA. The data show some 300,000 clones, with around 89% seen just once and over 8% held by the top ten.

Sample: PBMCs or T cells enriched from blood (not recorded which). This rearrangement joins TRBV6-4 to TRBJ2-5; D gene ambiguous. This sequence was found in a woman aged 40 to 50 who had recovered from COVID-19. CDR3: CASSGLRLRQETQYF. DNA of the CDR3: TGTGCCAGCAGTGGATTAAGACTCCGCCAAGAGACCCAGTACTTC.